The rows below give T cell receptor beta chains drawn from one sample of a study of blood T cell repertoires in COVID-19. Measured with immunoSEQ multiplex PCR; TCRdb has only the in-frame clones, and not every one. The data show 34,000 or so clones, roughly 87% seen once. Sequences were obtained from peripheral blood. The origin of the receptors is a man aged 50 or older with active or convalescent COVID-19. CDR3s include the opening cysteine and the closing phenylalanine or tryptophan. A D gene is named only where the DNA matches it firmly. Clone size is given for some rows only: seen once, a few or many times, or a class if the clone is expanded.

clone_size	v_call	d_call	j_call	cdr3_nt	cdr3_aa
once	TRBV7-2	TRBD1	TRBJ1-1	TGTGCCAGCAGCTTAGGGGCAGGGGGGAACACTGAAGCTTTCTTT	CASSLGAGGNTEAFF
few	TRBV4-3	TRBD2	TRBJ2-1	TGCGCCAGCAGACGAGGGACTAGCGGAGTCTACAATGAGCAGTTCTTC	CASRRGTSGVYNEQFF
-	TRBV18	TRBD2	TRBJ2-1	TGTGCCAGCTCACCACGCCAACCGGGACTAGCGGGAGTTAGCTCCTACAATGAGCAGTTCTTC	CASSPRQPGLAGVSSYNEQFF
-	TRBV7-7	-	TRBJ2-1	TGTGCTAGCAGCTTATCACAGGGATTCGGCTACAATGAGCAGTTCTTC	CASSLSQGFGYNEQFF
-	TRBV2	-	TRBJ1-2	TGTGCCAGCAGCCTAACAGGGCTGCGGGGCTACACCTTC	CASSLTGLRGYTF
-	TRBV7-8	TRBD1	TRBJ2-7	TGTGCCAGCAGCTTAAATCGAGGGACAGGGAAGTACGAGCAGTACTTC	CASSLNRGTGKYEQYF
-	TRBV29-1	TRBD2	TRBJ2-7	TGCAGCGTTGAGGGCGGGGGGGCTTCCTACGAGCAGTACTTC	CSVEGGGASYEQYF
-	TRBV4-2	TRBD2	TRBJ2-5	TGTGCCAGCAGCCAAGGGACTAGCGAAGGACCCATAAGAGAGACCCAGTACTTC	CASSQGTSEGPIRETQYF
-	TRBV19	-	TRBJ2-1	TGTGCCAGTAGTATAGGGAGTACAGGGTTCGCGTCTGGCCCCTCCTACAATGAGCAGTTCTTC	CASSIGSTGFASGPSYNEQFF
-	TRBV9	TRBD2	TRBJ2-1	TGTGCCAGCAGTTCGCGGGCGTCTAGCGGGAGTGTTGAGCAGTTCTTC	CASSSRASSGSVEQFF
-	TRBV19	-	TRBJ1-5	TGTGCCAGTAGTATAGTGGGCAGCTATAGCAATCAGCCCCAGCATTTT	CASSIVGSYSNQPQHF
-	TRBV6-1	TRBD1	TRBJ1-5	TGTGCCAGCAGCCCCCCAGGGGGCCACCAGCCCCAGCATTTT	CASSPPGGHQPQHF
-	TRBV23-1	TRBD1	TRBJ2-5	TGCGCCAGCAGTCGGACAGGGGGGGAGACCCAGTACTTC	CASSRTGGETQYF
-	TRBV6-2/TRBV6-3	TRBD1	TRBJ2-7	TGTGCCAGCAGTTACTTCCCGGGACAGGGGGCCTACGAGCAGTACTTC	CASSYFPGQGAYEQYF
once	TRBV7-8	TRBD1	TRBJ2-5	TGTGCCAGCAGCCTGGGGGGAGCAGGGGGCTTTCAGGAGACCCAGTACTTC	CASSLGGAGGFQETQYF
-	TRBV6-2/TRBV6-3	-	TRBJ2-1	TGTGCCAGCAGTTACTCGAGAGGGGACTCAAGGGTATACAATGAGCAGTTCTTC	CASSYSRGDSRVYNEQFF
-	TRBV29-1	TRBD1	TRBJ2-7	TGCAGCGTTGAAGGGACAGGGAACTACGAGCAGTACTTC	CSVEGTGNYEQYF
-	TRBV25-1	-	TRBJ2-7	TGTGCCGTCTCATCACTAGATCACTACGAGCAGTACTTC	CAVSSLDHYEQYF
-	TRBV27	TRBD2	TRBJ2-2	TGTGCCAGCAGTTTTAGTGGGGGAGGGACCGGGGAGCTGTTTTTT	CASSFSGGGTGELFF
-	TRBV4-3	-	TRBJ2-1	TGCGCCAGCAGCCGCGATCTTTTCGGGGGGCTCCTCAGCGGTTACACCTACAATGAGCAGTTCTTC	CASSRDLFGGLLSGYTYNEQFF
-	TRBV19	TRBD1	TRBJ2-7	TGTGCCAGTACCGCCCTCTCCGGGACAGGGGTGGACGAGCAGTACTTC	CASTALSGTGVDEQYF
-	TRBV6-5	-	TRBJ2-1	TGTGCCAGCAGTTATGGGGGCGACCCAGCGGCCAATGAGCAGTTCTTC	CASSYGGDPAANEQFF
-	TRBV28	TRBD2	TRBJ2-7	TGTGCCAGCAGCCCCGGGACTAGCGGGAGCTCCTACGAGCAGTACTTC	CASSPGTSGSSYEQYF
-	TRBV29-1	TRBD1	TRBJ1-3	TGCAGCGTTGATAGGACAGGGGCTGGAAACACCATATATTTT	CSVDRTGAGNTIYF
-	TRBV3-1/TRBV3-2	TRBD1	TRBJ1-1	TGTGCCAGCAGTCCCGGGACAGGGCTGAACACTGAAGCTTTCTTT	CASSPGTGLNTEAFF
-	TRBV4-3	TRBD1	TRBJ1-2	TGCGCCAGCAGCCAGGTTCCGACGGGACAGCGATTTTATGGCTACACCTTC	CASSQVPTGQRFYGYTF
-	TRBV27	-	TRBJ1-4	TGTGCCAGCAGCTCCCCTTGGCAGACTAATGAAAAACTGTTTTTT	CASSSPWQTNEKLFF
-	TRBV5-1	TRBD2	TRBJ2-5	TGCGCCAGCAGCACCGGACTAGCTGAAGAGACCCAGTACTTC	CASSTGLAEETQYF
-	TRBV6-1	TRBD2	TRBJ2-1	TGTGCCAGCAGTGAACCCGGGGGGTCCTACAATGAGCAGTTCTTC	CASSEPGGSYNEQFF
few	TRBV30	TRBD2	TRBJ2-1	TGTGCCTGGAGTGTACTAGCGGGAGGCTACAATGAGCAGTTCTTC	CAWSVLAGGYNEQFF
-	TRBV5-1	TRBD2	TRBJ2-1	TGCGCCAGCAGCTTCACTAGCGGTGTCCTGAACAATGAGCAGTTCTTC	CASSFTSGVLNNEQFF
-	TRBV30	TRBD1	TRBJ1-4	TGTGCCTGGAGTTCCCAGGGGGTCCGTGAAAAACTGTTTTTT	CAWSSQGVREKLFF
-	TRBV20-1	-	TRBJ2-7	TGCAGCCTCCGAGGATACGACGAGCAGTACTTC	CSLRGYDEQYF
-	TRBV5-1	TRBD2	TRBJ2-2	TGCGCCAGCAGCTTGGTGGCGGGAGTATATTCCGGGGAGCTGTTTTTT	CASSLVAGVYSGELFF
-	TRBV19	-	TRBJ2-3	TGTGCCAGTAGCAGGTGGGGCGCTAGCACAGATACGCAGTATTTT	CASSRWGASTDTQYF
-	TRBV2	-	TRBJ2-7	TGTGCCAGCAGACCCACAGGCTACGAGCAGTACTTC	CASRPTGYEQYF
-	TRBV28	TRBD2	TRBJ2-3	TGTGCCAGCAGTGGAGGACTAGCGGGAACGTATACGCAGTATTTT	CASSGGLAGTYTQYF
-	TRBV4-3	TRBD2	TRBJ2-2	TGCGCCAGCAAGGTTAGCGGGATCGCCGGGGAGCTGTTTTTT	CASKVSGIAGELFF
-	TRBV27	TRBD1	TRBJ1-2	TGTGCCAGCAGCCCCCTTGACAGGGTAGAAGATGGCTACACCTTC	CASSPLDRVEDGYTF
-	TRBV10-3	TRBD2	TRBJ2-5	TGTGCCATCGGGCCTAGCGGAGAAGAGACCCAGTACTTC	CAIGPSGEETQYF
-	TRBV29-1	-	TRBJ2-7	TGCAGCGTTGAATTTGATAGCTCCTACGAGCAGTACTTC	CSVEFDSSYEQYF
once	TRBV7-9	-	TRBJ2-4	TGTGCCAGCAGCTTAGAAGCCGGGGACATTCAGTACTTC	CASSLEAGDIQYF
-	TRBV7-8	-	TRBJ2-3	TGTGCCAGCAGCTTCAGGGGAGTGGGCACAGATACGCAGTATTTT	CASSFRGVGTDTQYF
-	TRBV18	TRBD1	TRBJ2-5	TGTGCCAGCTCACCAAATTCCGGGACAGAAGAGACCCAGTACTTC	CASSPNSGTEETQYF
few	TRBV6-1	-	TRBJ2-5	TGTGCCAGCAGTGAAGCGAGGGAGACCCAGTACTTC	CASSEARETQYF
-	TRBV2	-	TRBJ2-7	TGTGCCAGCAGTCGGGAGCTCTCCTACGAGCAGTACTTC	CASSRELSYEQYF
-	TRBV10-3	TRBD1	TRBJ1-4	TGTGCCATCAGTGAGGGCGGACAGGGAAATGAAAAACTGTTTTTT	CAISEGGQGNEKLFF
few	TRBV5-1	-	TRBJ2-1	TGCGCCAGCAGCTTGTCACTAGACGATTACAATGAGCAGTTCTTC	CASSLSLDDYNEQFF
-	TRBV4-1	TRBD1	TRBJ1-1	TGCGCCAGCAGCCATACCGGGACAGGGGAGATGAACACTGAAGCTTTCTTT	CASSHTGTGEMNTEAFF
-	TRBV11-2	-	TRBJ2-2	TGTGCCAGCACCTCCGCGACAGGGAACACCGGGGAGCTGTTTTTT	CASTSATGNTGELFF
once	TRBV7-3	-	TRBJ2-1	TGTGCCAGCAGCCTGGGACTTGACTCCTACAATGAGCAGTTCTTC	CASSLGLDSYNEQFF
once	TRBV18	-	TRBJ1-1	TGTGCCAGCTCACCAGGCGGGGACACTGAAGCTTTCTTT	CASSPGGDTEAFF
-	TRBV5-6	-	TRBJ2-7	TGTGCCAGCAGCGAACTAGCAGGGGAGCAGTACTTC	CASSELAGEQYF
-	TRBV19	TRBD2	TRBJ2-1	TGTGCCACCTCCCCTAGCGGGACCACAATGAAGCAGTTCTTC	CATSPSGTTMKQFF
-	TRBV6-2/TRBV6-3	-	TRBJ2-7	TGTGCCAGCAGTTACTCCCTAGCTCGCGGGAAAATCGCCTACGAGCAGTACTTC	CASSYSLARGKIAYEQYF
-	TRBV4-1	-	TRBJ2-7	TGCGCCAGCAGCCAAGGCGTGGGCCAAAACTCCTACGAGCAGTACTTC	CASSQGVGQNSYEQYF
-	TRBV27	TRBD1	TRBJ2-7	TGTGCCAGCAGTTTTGACAGGGACCACGAGCAGTACTTC	CASSFDRDHEQYF